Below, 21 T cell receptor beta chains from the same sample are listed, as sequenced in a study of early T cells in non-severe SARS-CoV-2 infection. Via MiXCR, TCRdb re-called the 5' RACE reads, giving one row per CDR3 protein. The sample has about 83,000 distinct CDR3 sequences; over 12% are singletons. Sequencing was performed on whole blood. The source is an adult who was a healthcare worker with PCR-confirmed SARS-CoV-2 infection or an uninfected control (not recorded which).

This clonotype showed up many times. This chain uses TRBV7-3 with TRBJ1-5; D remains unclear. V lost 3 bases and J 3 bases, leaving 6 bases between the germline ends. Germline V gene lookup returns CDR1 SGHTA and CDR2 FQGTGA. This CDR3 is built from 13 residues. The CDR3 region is CASSLGPNQPQHF. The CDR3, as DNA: TGTGCCAGCAGCTTGGGCCCCAATCAGCCCCAGCATTTT.

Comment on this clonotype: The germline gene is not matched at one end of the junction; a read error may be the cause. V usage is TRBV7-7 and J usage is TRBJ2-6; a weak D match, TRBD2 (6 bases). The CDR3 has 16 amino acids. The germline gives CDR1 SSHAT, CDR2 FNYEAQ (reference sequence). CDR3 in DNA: TGTGCTAGCAGCTTAGGTCCGGGGGCTGGGGCCAACGTCCTGACTTTC. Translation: CASSLGPGAGANVLTF.

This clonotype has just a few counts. CDR3 DNA: TGTGCCATCAGTGCGGGACAGGTGGGCACCGGGGAGCTGTTTTTT. It is translated as CAISAGQVGTGELFF. V gene TRBV10-3 combines with J gene TRBJ2-2; TRBD1 matches at 8 bases. With 4 bases clipped from V and 4 bases from J, the junction kept 5 bases outside the gene matches. The CDR3 has 15 residues. The germline CDR1 and CDR2 sequences are ENHRY and SYGVKD.

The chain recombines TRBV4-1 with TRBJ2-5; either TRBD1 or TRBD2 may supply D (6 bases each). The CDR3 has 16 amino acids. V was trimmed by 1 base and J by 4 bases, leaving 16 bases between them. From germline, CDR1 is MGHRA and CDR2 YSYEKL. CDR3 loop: CASSQVTGEGGETQYF. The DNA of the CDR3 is TGCGCCAGCAGCCAAGTGACGGGAGAGGGGGGAGAGACCCAGTACTTC.

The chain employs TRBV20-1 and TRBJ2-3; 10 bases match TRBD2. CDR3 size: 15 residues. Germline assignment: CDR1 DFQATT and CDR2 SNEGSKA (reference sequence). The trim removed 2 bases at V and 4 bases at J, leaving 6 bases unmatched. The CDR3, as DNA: TGCAGTGCTAGACAACTAGCGGGGCGTGCAGATACGCAGTATTTT. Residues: CSARQLAGRADTQYF.

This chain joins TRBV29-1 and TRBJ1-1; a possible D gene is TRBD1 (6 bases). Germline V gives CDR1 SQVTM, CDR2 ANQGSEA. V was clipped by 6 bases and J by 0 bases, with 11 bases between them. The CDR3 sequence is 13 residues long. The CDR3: CSVGGRLNTEAFF. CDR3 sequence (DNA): TGCAGCGTGGGGGGCCGATTGAACACTGAAGCTTTCTTT.

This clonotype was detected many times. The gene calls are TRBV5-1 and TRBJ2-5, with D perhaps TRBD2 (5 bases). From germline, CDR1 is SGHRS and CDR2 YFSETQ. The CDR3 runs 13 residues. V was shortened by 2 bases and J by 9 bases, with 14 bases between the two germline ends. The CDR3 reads CASSFSPLEAQYF. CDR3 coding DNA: TGCGCCAGCAGCTTTTCCCCGTTGGAGGCCCAGTACTTC.

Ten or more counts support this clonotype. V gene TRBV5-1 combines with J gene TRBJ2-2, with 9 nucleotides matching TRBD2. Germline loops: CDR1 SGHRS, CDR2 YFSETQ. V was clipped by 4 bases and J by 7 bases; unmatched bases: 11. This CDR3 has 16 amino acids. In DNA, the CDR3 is TGCGCCAGCAGCCACTCACCGACTAGCGGTGGCGGGGAGCTGTTTTTT. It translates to CASSHSPTSGGGELFF.

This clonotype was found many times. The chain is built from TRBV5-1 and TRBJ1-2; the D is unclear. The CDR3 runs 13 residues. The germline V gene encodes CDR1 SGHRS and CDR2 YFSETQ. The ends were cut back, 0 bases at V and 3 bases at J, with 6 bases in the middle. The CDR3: CASSLEDYYGYTF. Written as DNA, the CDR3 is TGCGCCAGCAGCTTGGAGGACTACTATGGCTACACCTTC.

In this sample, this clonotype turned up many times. The CDR3 DNA follows: TGTGCCAGCAGTGCGGACAGTAACTATGGCTACACCTTC. Its translation: CASSADSNYGYTF. J is TRBJ1-2 and V is TRBV2; perhaps TRBD1 as D (6 bases). In germline, CDR1 is SNHLY, CDR2 FYNNEI. This CDR3 has 13 amino acids. V was pared by 4 bases and J by 1 base, with 7 bases between. Full variable domain (missing parts from reference TRBV2 and TRBJ1-2): EPEVTQTPSHQVTQMGQEVILRCVPISNHLYFYWYRQILGQKVEFLVSFYNNEISEKSEIFDDQFSVERPDGSNFTLKIRSTKLEDSAMYFCASSADSNYGYTFGSGTRLTVV.

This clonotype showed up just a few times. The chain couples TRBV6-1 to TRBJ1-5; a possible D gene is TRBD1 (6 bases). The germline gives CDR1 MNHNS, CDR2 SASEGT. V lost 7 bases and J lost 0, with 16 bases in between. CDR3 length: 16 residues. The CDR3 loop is CASTLVGGYSNQPQHF. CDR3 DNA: TGTGCCAGCACCCTAGTAGGGGGTTATAGCAATCAGCCCCAGCATTTT.

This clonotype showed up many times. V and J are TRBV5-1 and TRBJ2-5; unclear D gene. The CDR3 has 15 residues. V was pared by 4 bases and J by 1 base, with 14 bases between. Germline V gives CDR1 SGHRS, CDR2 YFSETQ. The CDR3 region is CASSLATAIQETQYF. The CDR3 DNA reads TGCGCCAGCAGCCTTGCTACGGCCATCCAAGAGACCCAGTACTTC.

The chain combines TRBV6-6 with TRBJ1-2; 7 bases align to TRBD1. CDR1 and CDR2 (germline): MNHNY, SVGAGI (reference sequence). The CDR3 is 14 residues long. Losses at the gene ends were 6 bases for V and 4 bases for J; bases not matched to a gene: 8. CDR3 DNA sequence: TGTGCCAGCAGACTCGGACAGGTTGGCTATGGCTACACCTTC. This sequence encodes CASRLGQVGYGYTF.

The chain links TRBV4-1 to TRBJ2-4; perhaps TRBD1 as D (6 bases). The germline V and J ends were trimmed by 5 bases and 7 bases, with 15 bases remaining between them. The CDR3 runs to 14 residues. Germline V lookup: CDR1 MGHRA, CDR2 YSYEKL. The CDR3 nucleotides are TGCGCCAGCAGCGAGACAGGAGGAAGGAACATTCAGTACTTC. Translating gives CASSETGGRNIQYF.

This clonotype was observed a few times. The CDR3 nucleotides are TGTGCTAGTGGTTTCGCCTCGGACGGAGCTGAAGCTTTCTTT. It specifies CASGFASDGAEAFF. The J gene is TRBJ1-1, the V gene TRBV12-5; D uncertain. CDR3 length: 14 residues. Per germline, CDR1 LGHNT and CDR2 FRNRAP. Deletions cut 3 bases from V and 6 bases from J, with 14 bases between.

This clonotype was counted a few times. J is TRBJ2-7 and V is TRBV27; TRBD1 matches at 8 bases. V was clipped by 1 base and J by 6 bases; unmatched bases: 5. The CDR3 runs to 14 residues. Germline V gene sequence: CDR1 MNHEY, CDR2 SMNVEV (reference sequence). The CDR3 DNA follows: TGTGCCAGCAGTTTATTTGTACAGGGGGGCGAGCAGTACTTC. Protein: CASSLFVQGGEQYF.

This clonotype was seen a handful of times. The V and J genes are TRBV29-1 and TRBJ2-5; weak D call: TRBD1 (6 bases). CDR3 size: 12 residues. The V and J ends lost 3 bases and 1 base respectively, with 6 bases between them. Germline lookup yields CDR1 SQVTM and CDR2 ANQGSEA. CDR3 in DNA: TGCAGCGTTGAGGACAGCCAAGAGACCCAGTACTTC. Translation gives CSVEDSQETQYF.

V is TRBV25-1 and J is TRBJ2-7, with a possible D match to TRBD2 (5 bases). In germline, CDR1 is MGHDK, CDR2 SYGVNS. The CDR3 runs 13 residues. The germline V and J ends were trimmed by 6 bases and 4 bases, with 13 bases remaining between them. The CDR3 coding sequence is TGTGCCAGCAGAGGGAGCTACTGGTACGAGCAGTACTTC. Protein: CASRGSYWYEQYF.

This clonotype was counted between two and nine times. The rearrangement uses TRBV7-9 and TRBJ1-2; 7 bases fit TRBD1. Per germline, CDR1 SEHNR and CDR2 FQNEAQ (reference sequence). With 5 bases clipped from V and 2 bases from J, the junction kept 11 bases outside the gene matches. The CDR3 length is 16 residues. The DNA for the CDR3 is TGTGCCAGCAGCCCCTCCCTGACAGGGTCCAACTATGGCTACACCTTC. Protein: CASSPSLTGSNYGYTF.

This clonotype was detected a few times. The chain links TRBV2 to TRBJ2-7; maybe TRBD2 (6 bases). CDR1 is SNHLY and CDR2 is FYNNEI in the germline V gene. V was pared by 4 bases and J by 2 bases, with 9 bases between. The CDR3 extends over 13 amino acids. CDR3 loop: CASSVLAPYEQYF. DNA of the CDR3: TGTGCCAGCAGTGTACTAGCCCCCTACGAGCAGTACTTC.

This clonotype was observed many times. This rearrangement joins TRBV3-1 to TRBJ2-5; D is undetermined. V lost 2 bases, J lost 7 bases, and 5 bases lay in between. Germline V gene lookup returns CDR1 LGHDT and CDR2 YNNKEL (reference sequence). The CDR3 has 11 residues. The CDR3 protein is CASSQLVTQYF. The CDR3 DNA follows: TGTGCCAGCAGCCAATTGGTGACCCAGTACTTC.